A single sample is the source of the 14 T cell receptor beta chains below, sequenced in a study of control samples from healthy donors and cancer patients. Sequencing used immunoSEQ multiplex PCR; TCRdb keeps in-frame clones, though not all of them. The table lists 140,000 or so clones, approximately 91% of them singletons, with over 4.5% in the top ten. Sample: blood. The receptors originated from a man aged 25-40 years in good health.

The gene calls are TRBV18 and TRBJ1-2, with D perhaps TRBD1 (5 bases). Trimming removed 0 bases from V and 8 bases from J, with 16 bases in between. Germline values: CDR1 KGHSH, CDR2 LQKENI. This CDR3 has 15 residues. The CDR3 here is CASSPPSVQGIGYTF. The CDR3 nucleotides read TGTGCCAGCTCACCACCAAGCGTTCAGGGAATCGGCTACACCTTC.

This rearrangement joins TRBV9 to TRBJ2-7; 8 nucleotides match TRBD2. The CDR3 contains 15 residues. J gave up 2 bases and V 0 bases, and 4 bases lay outside the gene matches. From germline, CDR1 is SGDLS and CDR2 YYNGEE. CDR3 amino acids: CASSVAAGDTYEQYF. CDR3 coding DNA: TGTGCCAGCAGCGTAGCAGCGGGAGATACCTACGAGCAGTACTTC.

The V call is TRBV7-3, the J call TRBJ2-1; TRBD2 aligns across 7 bases. Germline V gene lookup returns CDR1 SGHTA and CDR2 FQGTGA. This CDR3 is 15 amino acids long. After removal of 5 bases from V and 7 bases from J, the junction contained 11 bases not matched to a gene. CDR3 sequence: CASSPLGGEGNEQFF. In nucleotides, the CDR3 is TGTGCCAGCAGCCCCCTGGGGGGGGAGGGGAATGAGCAGTTCTTC.

The chain recombines TRBV4-1 with TRBJ2-7; 10 bases are a match to TRBD2. Germline CDR1 and CDR2: MGHRA and YSYEKL. The trim removed 1 base at V and 5 bases at J, leaving 2 bases unmatched. CDR3 length: 14 amino acids. In nucleotides, the CDR3 is TGCGCCAGCAGCCAAGTGCTAGCGGGGGACGAGCAGTACTTC. It translates to CASSQVLAGDEQYF.

Only one count was recorded for this clone. V is TRBV29-1 and J is TRBJ1-5; D gene unclear. V was clipped by 4 bases and J by 2 bases, with 9 bases between them. The CDR3 is made up of 13 amino acids. CDR1 is SQVTM and CDR2 is ANQGSEA in the germline V gene. CDR3 nucleotide sequence: TGCAGCGTTGTGGCTTCGGGCAATCAGCCCCAGCATTTT. Amino acids: CSVVASGNQPQHF.

The chain carries TRBV7-8 and TRBJ1-1; D gene unclear. Germline assignment: CDR1 SGHVS and CDR2 FQNEAQ. V was shortened by 3 bases and J by 2 bases, with 16 bases between the two germline ends. The CDR3 spans 16 residues. The CDR3 loop reads CASSFGSVTTNTEAFF. CDR3 nucleotides: TGTGCCAGCAGCTTTGGATCCGTGACAACCAACACTGAAGCTTTCTTT.

The chain couples TRBV12-2 to TRBJ2-1. TRBV12-2 is assigned pseudogene status. This CDR3 contains 13 residues. In nucleotides, the CDR3 is TGTGCAAGTCGCTACGGAAGAGTTCATGAGCAGTTCTTC. Amino acids: CASRYGRVHEQFF.

V gene TRBV19 combines with J gene TRBJ2-5; maybe TRBD2 (6 bases). The germline V and J ends were trimmed by 4 bases and 9 bases, with 21 bases remaining between them. The CDR3 extends over 15 amino acids. Germline assignment: CDR1 LNHDA and CDR2 SQIVND (reference sequence). The CDR3 coding sequence is TGTGCCAGTAGTACTCAGGGACTTGCCTTCGGGGCCCAGTACTTC. Its translation: CASSTQGLAFGAQYF.

The gene calls are TRBV6-2 or TRBV6-3 and TRBJ2-3; tentatively, D is TRBD1 (5 bases). Germline V CDR1 and CDR2: MNHEY, SVGEGT. The CDR3 has 14 residues. V gave up 5 bases and J gave up 6 bases, with 15 bases separating them. Here the CDR3 reads CASSKQVLVDTQYF. In DNA form, the CDR3 reads TGTGCCAGCAGTAAACAGGTTTTGGTGGATACGCAGTATTTT.

The chain employs TRBV4-3 and TRBJ1-3; D is unclear. CDR3 length: 13 residues. The V gene's germline CDR1 is LGHNA and CDR2 YSLEER. V was trimmed by 8 bases and J by 0 bases, leaving 8 bases between them. CDR3 sequence reads: CASAPSSGNTIYF. The CDR3 DNA is TGCGCCAGCGCTCCTAGCTCTGGAAACACCATATATTTT.

The chain couples TRBV3-1 (or the pseudogene TRBV3-2) to TRBJ1-6, with 7 bases aligning to TRBD1. Germline V gene data show CDR1 as LGHDT and CDR2 as YNNKEL (reference sequence). The CDR3 length is 14 residues. After removal of 4 bases from V and 5 bases from J, the junction contained 2 bases not matched to a gene. This CDR3 reads CASSRDSNNSPLHF. CDR3 DNA: TGTGCCAGCAGCCGGGACAGCAATAATTCACCCCTCCACTTT.

The chain has TRBV19 and TRBJ1-5; D uncertain. Germline V lookup: CDR1 LNHDA, CDR2 SQIVND (reference sequence). This CDR3 is 15 amino acids long. V was clipped by 3 bases and J by 2 bases, with 11 bases between them. CDR3 nucleotide sequence: TGTGCCAGTAGTATTTGGACTGTTGGCAATCAGCCCCAGCATTTT. Translated: CASSIWTVGNQPQHF.

The gene calls are TRBV19 and TRBJ2-1; 7 bases map to TRBD2. The CDR3 spans 16 residues. The ends lost 7 bases at V and 8 bases at J; junction bases unmatched: 17. Looked up from germline, CDR1 is LNHDA and CDR2 is SQIVND (reference sequence). CDR3 sequence: CASTRLSGGSFYEQFF. The CDR3, as DNA: TGTGCCAGTACCCGACTCTCTGGCGGGAGTTTCTATGAGCAGTTCTTC.

The chain employs TRBV20-1 and TRBJ2-1, with D perhaps TRBD2 (6 bases). The CDR3 has 11 residues. CDR1 DFQATT and CDR2 SNEGSKA come from the germline V gene (reference sequence). V dropped 5 bases and J dropped 7 bases, with 9 bases sitting between them. For the CDR3, the DNA is TGCAGTGCTGGGGGGAGGAATGAGCAGTTCTTC. This codes for CSAGGRNEQFF.